The 8 T cell receptor beta chains below come from one sample, sequenced in a study of identical twins. MiXCR was run by TCRdb on the 5' RACE reads, yielding one entry per CDR3 protein. The sample includes around 670,000 distinct CDR3 sequences, roughly 6% of them seen just once. The sample taken for sequencing was naive T cells sorted from blood. The source of these receptors is a man aged 18 to 35 in good health.

At least ten counts were recorded for this clonotype. The chain carries TRBV24-1 and TRBJ2-5; 10 positions agree with TRBD2. Germline lookup yields CDR1 KGHDR and CDR2 SFDVKD. The CDR3 runs to 16 residues. Trimming at V came to 3 bases and at J to 5 bases, leaving 8 bases not matched to a gene. The CDR3 sequence: CATSDGAGGVRETQYF. The CDR3 DNA reads as TGTGCCACCAGTGATGGAGCGGGAGGGGTCCGGGAGACCCAGTACTTC.

The J gene is TRBJ2-3, the V gene TRBV20-1; TRBD2 matches 15 bases. The CDR3 contains 16 residues. V trimming: 3 bases; J trimming: 2 bases; junction bases outside the gene matches: 3. The germline CDR1 and CDR2 sequences are DFQATT and SNEGSKA (reference sequence). The CDR3 DNA sequence: TGCAGTGCTAGTGGGACTAGCGGGAGGCCCACAGATACGCAGTATTTT. Its translation: CSASGTSGRPTDTQYF.

The chain carries TRBV15 and TRBJ1-4, with D perhaps matching TRBD1 (5 bases). V was shortened by 3 bases and J by 0 bases, with 8 bases between the two germline ends. The germline CDR1 and CDR2 sequences are LNHNV and YYDKDF (reference sequence). The CDR3 is made up of 15 amino acids. The CDR3 DNA reads as TGTGCCACCAGCAGCGCGGGGGCAACTAATGAAAAACTGTTTTTT. Translating gives CATSSAGATNEKLFF.

There are many counts of this clonotype. The chain employs TRBV27 and TRBJ2-7, with 10 positions matching TRBD1. Unmatched junction bases numbered 6, after V lost 9 bases and J lost 7 bases. The CDR3 sequence is 12 residues long. The V gene's germline CDR1 is MNHEY and CDR2 SMNVEV (reference sequence). The CDR3 protein is CARGQGNHEQYV. In DNA form, the CDR3 reads TGTGCCAGGGGACAGGGGAATCATGAGCAGTACGTC.

This clonotype was observed many times. V usage is TRBV19 and J usage is TRBJ2-1, with D possibly matching TRBD1 (6 bases). Germline CDR1 is LNHDA and CDR2 is SQIVND (reference sequence). The ends were cut back, 3 bases at V and 2 bases at J, with 8 bases in the middle. The CDR3 contains 14 residues. For the CDR3, the DNA is TGTGCCAGTAGTATCCAGGGGACCTACAATGAGCAGTTCTTC. It yields the protein CASSIQGTYNEQFF.

This clonotype was counted only a few times. The chain combines TRBV5-5 with TRBJ1-6, with D possibly TRBD1 on 5 matching bases. This CDR3 region has 15 residues. V shed 7 bases and J shed 2 bases, with 13 bases lying between them. The germline gives CDR1 SGHKS, CDR2 YYEKEE (reference sequence). The CDR3 DNA reads as TGTGCCAGCGAGGGGACCGCAGCCTATAATTCACCCCTCCACTTT. Translated: CASEGTAAYNSPLHF. The full variable domain, completed using reference TRBV5-5 and TRBJ1-6, is DAGVTQSPTHLIKTRGQQVTLRCSPISGHKSVSWYQQVLGQGPQFIFQYYEKEERGRGNFPDRFSARQFPNYSSELNVNALLLGDSALYLCASEGTAAYNSPLHFGNGTRLTVT.

Notes on this clonotype: Being one base from a much bigger clone, this may be a read error. The chain recombines TRBV28 with TRBJ1-1; TRBD1 matches at 10 bases. The CDR3 is made up of 16 amino acids. Germline CDR1 MDHEN, CDR2 SYDVKM. The CDR3 loop reads CTSTPLTGGFGTEAFF. The CDR3 DNA reads as TGTACCAGCACACCCTTGACAGGGGGCTTTGGGACTGAAGCTTTCTTT.

The table lists this clonotype with a few counts. This chain links TRBV7-8 with TRBJ2-7, with 9 positions matching TRBD2. The CDR3 loop spans 18 amino acids. Germline CDR1 SGHVS, CDR2 FQNEAQ. The J segment lost 1 base and the V segment lost 1 base, leaving 11 bases of the junction unmatched. The CDR3 is CASSLESGRYTLSYEQYF. The DNA for the CDR3 is TGTGCCAGCAGCTTAGAAAGCGGGAGGTATACCCTATCCTACGAGCAGTACTTC.